This is a list of T cell receptor beta chains from one sample in a study of vaccination and CD4 T cells after COVID-19. Using its own MiXCR run on the PCR reads, TCRdb lists one record per CDR3 protein. There are roughly 15,000 distinct CDR3 sequences in the sample; roughly 63% occur only once, and 6.2% lies in the top ten. The antigens of these receptors remain unknown. The specimen sequenced was CD4+ T cells from blood, cultured in vitro. These receptors were collected from a human donor who had recovered from COVID-19. CDR3s include the opening cysteine and the closing phenylalanine or tryptophan. A D gene is named only where the DNA matches it firmly. The size entry is marked missing in some rows and otherwise reads once, few, many or a size class.

CDR3 DNA,CDR3 protein,clone size,J gene,V gene,D gene
TGTGCCAGCGGACAGGGGGCTACGGATTCACCCCTCCACTTT,CASGQGATDSPLHF,NA,TRBJ1-6,TRBV6-2/TRBV6-3,TRBD1
TGTGCCAGCAGAGTGGGAAGGAACAGGGAGGAAAAACTGTTTTTT,CASRVGRNREEKLFF,NA,TRBJ1-4,TRBV5-8,NA
TGTGCCAGCAGCCAGGACTCGCTCGGGACCCAGTACTTC,CASSQDSLGTQYF,NA,TRBJ2-5,TRBV5-4,NA
TGCGCCAGCAGGGCCCAGGGGGCACAGTTCTTC,CASRAQGAQFF,NA,TRBJ2-1,TRBV5-1,TRBD1
TGCGCCAGCAGCCCTACCCAAGGGGGAGAAGCTTTCTTT,CASSPTQGGEAFF,NA,TRBJ1-1,TRBV5-1,NA
TGCGCCAGCAGCCGAGGACTAGCGGGAGCGGTAGATACGCAGTATTTT,CASSRGLAGAVDTQYF,NA,TRBJ2-3,TRBV7-2,TRBD2
TGTGCCAGCTCACCGCAGGGACTCCTTATGAACACTGAAGCTTTCTTT,CASSPQGLLMNTEAFF,NA,TRBJ1-1,TRBV18,NA
TGCAGTGCTTCGCGGGGGCTAGCGGGAGGAGAGACCCAGTACTTC,CSASRGLAGGETQYF,NA,TRBJ2-5,TRBV20-1,TRBD2
TGTGCCAGCAGCGACCTAAGGACCCAGTACTTC,CASSDLRTQYF,NA,TRBJ2-5,TRBV6-1,NA
TGTGCCAGCATCGAGGGGGGCAACTCCTACAATGAGCAGTTCTTC,CASIEGGNSYNEQFF,NA,TRBJ2-1,TRBV12-3/TRBV12-4,NA
TGTGCCAGCGTTCCCCCCCCTGGGGCTTTCTTT,CASVPPPGAFF,NA,TRBJ1-1,TRBV6-1,NA
TGTGCCAGCAGCGTAGGTGGGGGGCGCAGGGGCTACACCTTC,CASSVGGGRRGYTF,NA,TRBJ1-2,TRBV9,NA
TGTGCCAGCAGCTTATCCGGGACCGGGGAGCTGTTTTTT,CASSLSGTGELFF,NA,TRBJ2-2,TRBV7-3,NA
TGCGCCAGCAGCTTGGACCAGGGCTACACCGGGGAGCTGTTTTTT,CASSLDQGYTGELFF,NA,TRBJ2-2,TRBV5-1,NA
TGTGCCAGCAGTTTAGGTTCTAGGAATTCACCCCTCCACTTT,CASSLGSRNSPLHF,NA,TRBJ1-6,TRBV12-3/TRBV12-4,NA
TGTGCCAGTATACCGGGACAGATTAACACTGAAGCTTTCTTT,CASIPGQINTEAFF,NA,TRBJ1-1,TRBV19,TRBD1
TGTGCCAGCAGGGCGGGGGTGGAGCATATTGAAGCTTTCTTT,CASRAGVEHIEAFF,once,TRBJ1-1,TRBV7-6,NA
TGTGCCAGCAGTTCGGATACAGGGGGGACCCAAGAGACCCAGTACTTC,CASSSDTGGTQETQYF,few,TRBJ2-5,TRBV6-2/TRBV6-3,TRBD1
TGCAGTGCTAGCACCTTCTATGGCTACACCTTC,CSASTFYGYTF,NA,TRBJ1-2,TRBV20-1,NA
TGTGCCAGCAGTCGACAGCCCAATCAGCCCCAGCATTTT,CASSRQPNQPQHF,NA,TRBJ1-5,TRBV7-2,NA
TGTGCCAGTAAAGGTCGGATAAATTCACCCCTCCACTTT,CASKGRINSPLHF,NA,TRBJ1-6,TRBV6-2/TRBV6-3,NA
TGTGCCAGCAGCTTAGTCGGAGTAGCGGGACTGGTGACTTACGAGCAGTACTTC,CASSLVGVAGLVTYEQYF,few,TRBJ2-7,TRBV11-3,TRBD2
TGTGCCAGCAGTTTAGGAACAGGTTATCAGCCCCAGCATTTT,CASSLGTGYQPQHF,few,TRBJ1-5,TRBV27,NA
TGTGCCAGCAGTACGACAGGGTACTACCCCCTGAACACTGAAGCTTTCTTT,CASSTTGYYPLNTEAFF,NA,TRBJ1-1,TRBV2,TRBD1
TGTGCCAGCAGTTACCCCCAGGGACAGGGCTATGGCTACACCTTC,CASSYPQGQGYGYTF,few,TRBJ1-2,TRBV6-5,TRBD1
TGTGCCAGCAGCCAAGATTTAAGACAGTCCTCCCGAGAGCAGTACTTC,CASSQDLRQSSREQYF,NA,TRBJ2-7,TRBV4-2,NA
TGTGCCAGCGGGACACCTGCCGGGGGCTATGGCTACACCTTC,CASGTPAGGYGYTF,NA,TRBJ1-2,TRBV12-3/TRBV12-4,NA
TGTGCCAGCAGTTGGCGGGAGTCTCCGCGGGAGCAGTACTTC,CASSWRESPREQYF,NA,TRBJ2-7,TRBV6-2/TRBV6-3,TRBD2
TGTGCCAGCAGTGAGGACAGGGTGGGCAATCAGCCCCAGCATTTT,CASSEDRVGNQPQHF,few,TRBJ1-5,TRBV2,TRBD1
TGTGCCAGCAAGGTGCGGCGTAACACCGGGGAGCTGTTTTTT,CASKVRRNTGELFF,NA,TRBJ2-2,TRBV27,NA
TGTGCCACCAGTGAGGGACTAGCGGGAGGTGGTAAGCTGTTTTTT,CATSEGLAGGGKLFF,few,TRBJ2-2,TRBV24-1,TRBD2
TGTGCCAGCTCACCAAGCCTCACAGATACGCAGTATTTT,CASSPSLTDTQYF,NA,TRBJ2-3,TRBV18,NA
TGTGCCAGCATGCGGGGCTATGGCTACACCTTC,CASMRGYGYTF,few,TRBJ1-2,TRBV12-3/TRBV12-4,NA
TGTGCCAGCAGTCTTCCATTAGAGGGGGGATATGGCTACACCTTC,CASSLPLEGGYGYTF,NA,TRBJ1-2,TRBV28,NA
TGTGCCACCAGCTATACTGGAGCTAGCGGGATCTCCTACGAGCAGTACTTC,CATSYTGASGISYEQYF,few,TRBJ2-7,TRBV15,TRBD2
TGCGCCAGCAGAGGCCAGGGGACCTCCTACAATGAGCAGTTCTTC,CASRGQGTSYNEQFF,NA,TRBJ2-1,TRBV5-1,NA
TGCAGTGCTCGGACTAGCGGGAGCACAGAGACCCAGTACTTC,CSARTSGSTETQYF,few,TRBJ2-5,TRBV20-1,TRBD2
TGTGCCAGCAGTCAAGGGATAGCTAACTATGGCTACACCTTC,CASSQGIANYGYTF,NA,TRBJ1-2,TRBV27,NA
TGTGCCAGCAGCTTAGACCGAAACGCTAACTATGGCTACACCTTC,CASSLDRNANYGYTF,NA,TRBJ1-2,TRBV11-2,NA
TGTGCCAGCAGTTTGACTGGGAGCTATGGCTACACCTTC,CASSLTGSYGYTF,NA,TRBJ1-2,TRBV27,NA
TGCAGTGCAACGAGTCCCCGGAAAGGGAGTTCCTACAATGAGCAGTTCTTC,CSATSPRKGSSYNEQFF,NA,TRBJ2-1,TRBV20-1,NA
TGTGCCAGCAGCTTTCGAGGGGAAGGCTATAATTCACCCCTCCACTTT,CASSFRGEGYNSPLHF,once,TRBJ1-6,TRBV11-2,NA
TGTGCCAGCAGTTTAGGAGGTGGGGATGAAGCTTTCTTT,CASSLGGGDEAFF,few,TRBJ1-1,TRBV12-3/TRBV12-4,NA
TGTGCCAGCAGTCTGACAGGGGAAGACGGCTACACCTTC,CASSLTGEDGYTF,NA,TRBJ1-2,TRBV12-3/TRBV12-4,TRBD1
TGCAGTGCTAGAGATGTAGGGGGCGTTTTTTCCACTGAAGCTTTCTTT,CSARDVGGVFSTEAFF,few,TRBJ1-1,TRBV20-1,TRBD1
TGTGCCAGTAGTATAGAGAACAGACGGTACGAGCAGTACTTC,CASSIENRRYEQYF,NA,TRBJ2-7,TRBV19,NA
TGTGCCACCAGTCGGGGCCGAACGCAAGAGACCCAGTACTTC,CATSRGRTQETQYF,NA,TRBJ2-5,TRBV24-1,NA
TGTGCCTGGAAGATAGGGAGGACCTACAATGAGCAGTTCTTC,CAWKIGRTYNEQFF,NA,TRBJ2-1,TRBV30,NA
TGTGCCAGCAAGGGGCCGGGAAAAAAGTATTCACCCCTCCACTTT,CASKGPGKKYSPLHF,few,TRBJ1-6,TRBV6-1,NA
TGTGCCAGCAGCTTAGGGCAGGGATCCGGGGAGCTGTTTTTT,CASSLGQGSGELFF,NA,TRBJ2-2,TRBV7-8,NA
TGTGCCAGCAGCTCCCCAGCTAGCGCAGATACGCAGTATTTT,CASSSPASADTQYF,NA,TRBJ2-3,TRBV6-1,NA
TGTGCCAGTAGTATTACGGGGGTTCAGCCCCAGCATTTT,CASSITGVQPQHF,NA,TRBJ1-5,TRBV19,NA
TGTGCCAGCAGCCCCAGGGGGGGGTATGAACGCGAGCAGTACTTC,CASSPRGGYEREQYF,NA,TRBJ2-7,TRBV7-6,NA
TGCAGTGCTAGTCCCAGCGGGAGCACGGGCGAGCAGTACTTC,CSASPSGSTGEQYF,few,TRBJ2-7,TRBV20-1,TRBD2
TGTGCCTGGAGCGGGACTAATCAGCCCCAGCATTTT,CAWSGTNQPQHF,NA,TRBJ1-5,TRBV30,NA
TGCAGTGCTTGGGGCTCTGGCTACACCTTC,CSAWGSGYTF,NA,TRBJ1-2,TRBV20-1,NA
TGCAGTGCTATACAAGAGACCCAGTACTTC,CSAIQETQYF,NA,TRBJ2-5,TRBV20-1,NA
TGTGCCAGCAGCCTCCGGGGCAGGGCCGGGTATGGCTACACCTTC,CASSLRGRAGYGYTF,NA,TRBJ1-2,TRBV27,NA
TGTGCCAGCACCTTGTTAGGGACAGGGTCCGGAGAGCAGTACTTC,CASTLLGTGSGEQYF,NA,TRBJ2-7,TRBV2,TRBD1
TGTGCCAGTACCCTAGGGGCGGGGCTTAGCTATCAGCCCCAGCATTTT,CASTLGAGLSYQPQHF,NA,TRBJ1-5,TRBV19,NA